The present entry profiles one TCR beta chain with its context. Its specificity is not known. This entry is derived from a study of T cell responses to AZD1222 COVID-19 vaccine. Findings of the study overall: None of the repertoires were sampled until the peak T cell response had passed. Nearly half of unique spike-specific TCRs reportedly avoided B.1.351 and B.1.1.7 mutated regions. Elevations in Spike-specific TCR breadth and depth followed administration of two AZD1222 doses. Donors were largely white British and mainly female; clonal diversity was possibly underestimated.

TCRdb's table, derived via immunoSEQ multiplex PCR, lists solely in-frame clones and lacks some. The data show approximately 120,000 clones, about 90% seen once. This CDR3 is 14 amino acids long. The germline CDR1 and CDR2 sequences are LNHDA and SQIVND (reference sequence). Trimming stripped 10 bases from V and 5 bases from J, with 17 bases between. The TCR was taken from an adult in good health. V and J are TRBV19 and TRBJ1-4; D not resolved. Here the sequenced sample was peripheral blood, taken on day 0 of AZD1222 vaccination. The CDR3 reads CATKTDQVNEKLFF. In DNA, the CDR3 is TGTGCCACCAAAACGGACCAGGTCAATGAAAAACTGTTTTTT.